This entry lists 25 T cell receptor beta chains sequenced from one sample in a study of cytomegalovirus exposure and HLA in healthy donors. The data were produced by immunoSEQ multiplex PCR, yet TCRdb's version contains in-frame clones alone and is incomplete. The sample consists of 240,000 or so clones, 75% to 90% of them appearing once. The sequenced sample consisted of PBMCs. Every receptor here comes from a woman aged 25 to 39 in good health and CMV-seropositive.

This sequence joins TRBV5-1 and TRBJ2-2; TRBD2 matches at 7 bases. The CDR3 is made up of 17 amino acids. Germline CDR1 reads SGHRS; CDR2 reads YFSETQ. V lost 0 bases to trimming and J lost 3 bases; unmatched junction nucleotides: 8. The CDR3 loop reads CASSLEVASGYTGELFF. DNA for the CDR3: TGCGCCAGCAGCTTGGAAGTGGCTAGCGGTTACACCGGGGAGCTGTTTTTT. The whole variable domain, filled in from reference TRBV5-1 and TRBJ2-2, reads KAGVTQTPRYLIKTRGQQVTLSCSPISGHRSVSWYQQTPGQGLQFLFEYFSETQRNKGNFPGRFSGRQFSNSRSEMNVSTLELGDSALYLCASSLEVASGYTGELFFGEGSRLTVL.

This sequence joins TRBV19 and TRBJ1-5; D might be TRBD1 (6 bases). Germline V gives CDR1 LNHDA, CDR2 SQIVND (reference sequence). Trimming cost V 0 bases and J 5 bases, with 17 bases left between them. This CDR3 is built from 17 residues. CDR3: CASSIETPSGDHQPQHF. The CDR3 DNA reads as TGTGCCAGTAGTATAGAAACCCCATCAGGGGACCATCAGCCCCAGCATTTT.

The chain is built from TRBV19 and TRBJ2-3; D possibly corresponds to TRBD1 (6 bases). Germline loops: CDR1 LNHDA, CDR2 SQIVND (reference sequence). Trimming left V 4 bases short and J 4 bases short, with 9 bases between. CDR3 length equals 13 residues. The CDR3 loop is CASSTGQPDTQYF. The CDR3 region has the DNA TGTGCCAGTAGTACTGGACAGCCAGATACGCAGTATTTT.

V and J are TRBV6-1 and TRBJ2-7, with TRBD1 identical over 9 bases. With 6 bases clipped from V and 2 bases from J, the junction kept 2 bases outside the gene matches. Germline V CDR1 and CDR2: MNHNS, SASEGT. The CDR3 is 13 residues long. This chain's CDR3 is CASSRTGAYEQYF. In DNA, the CDR3 is TGTGCCAGCAGCCGGACAGGGGCCTACGAGCAGTACTTC.

This chain joins TRBV6-5 and TRBJ2-7; TRBD1 agrees at 9 bases. J was trimmed by 5 bases and V by 6 bases; bases with no gene match: 8. There are 14 residues in the CDR3. From germline, CDR1 is MNHEY and CDR2 SVGAGI. CDR3 DNA sequence: TGTGCCAGCAGCGTACGGGGACAGGGCGACGAGCAGTACTTC. This codes for CASSVRGQGDEQYF.

This chain connects TRBV30 to TRBJ1-5, with TRBD1 as a possible D gene (5 bases). This CDR3 contains 19 residues. With 0 bases removed from V and 5 bases from J, the gap between germline ends came to 26 bases. Germline V gene lookup returns CDR1 GTSNPN and CDR2 SVGIG (reference sequence). The CDR3 here is CAWSVQDITGYRGYQPQHF. The DNA of the CDR3 is TGTGCCTGGAGTGTACAAGATATTACAGGATATCGTGGGTATCAGCCCCAGCATTTT.

This chain joins TRBV6-1 and TRBJ1-4; unclear D gene. Germline assignment: CDR1 MNHNS and CDR2 SASEGT. The V end was cut by 3 bases, the J end by 8 bases, with 16 bases between. This CDR3 is built from 15 residues. CDR3 protein: CASSDWGGFAEKLFF. For the CDR3, the DNA is TGTGCCAGCAGTGATTGGGGAGGGTTCGCGGAAAAACTGTTTTTT.

The chain uses TRBV27 and TRBJ1-3; possible D gene TRBD1, 5 bases. V shed 2 bases and J shed 10 bases, with 18 bases lying between them. CDR3 size: 15 residues. Germline CDR1 MNHEY, CDR2 SMNVEV (reference sequence). CDR3 in DNA: TGTGCCAGCAGTTTAACGGGCTCTCCGGGGGAAACCATATATTTT. Its protein is CASSLTGSPGETIYF.

The chain has TRBV6-1 and TRBJ1-5; TRBD1 might be the D (6 bases). The germline gives CDR1 MNHNS, CDR2 SASEGT. The CDR3 is made up of 14 amino acids. Trimming stripped 7 bases from V and 6 bases from J, with 16 bases between. In nucleotides, the CDR3 is TGTGCCAGCACCAGCAGGGGTATGGGTCAGCCCCAGCATTTT. Amino acid sequence: CASTSRGMGQPQHF.

This clone was seen only a few times. This rearrangement joins TRBV6-1 to TRBJ2-2, with D tentatively TRBD1 (6 bases). This CDR3 has 14 amino acids. CDR1 MNHNS and CDR2 SASEGT come from the germline V gene. Deletions cut 3 bases from V and 4 bases from J, with 9 bases between. The CDR3 reads CASSEGHFTGELFF. CDR3 DNA: TGTGCCAGCAGTGAGGGACACTTCACCGGGGAGCTGTTTTTT.

This clone was seen a single time. The V and J genes are TRBV7-9 and TRBJ1-2; tentative D call: TRBD1 (6 bases). V gave up 1 base and J gave up 6 bases, with 12 bases separating them. This CDR3 spans 14 amino acids. Germline V gene lookup returns CDR1 SEHNR and CDR2 FQNEAQ (reference sequence). In DNA, the CDR3 is TGTGCCAGCAGCTTAGAAGTACAGGGAGATGGCTACACCTTC. Protein sequence: CASSLEVQGDGYTF.

The chain couples TRBV6-1 to TRBJ2-5; 9 bases agree with TRBD2. The CDR3 has 15 residues. Trimming at V came to 9 bases and at J to 5 bases, leaving 13 bases not matched to a gene. Germline values: CDR1 MNHNS, CDR2 SASEGT. The CDR3 DNA reads TGTGCCAGTACTTCGATAGCGGGAGTGTTTGAGACCCAGTACTTC. Protein sequence: CASTSIAGVFETQYF.

The gene calls are TRBV5-4 and TRBJ2-7; TRBD2 might be the D (5 bases). The length of the CDR3 is 15 residues. Germline assignment: CDR1 SGHNT and CDR2 YYREEE (reference sequence). V was shortened by 0 bases and J by 1 base, with 11 bases between the two germline ends. Written as DNA, the CDR3 is TGTGCCAGCAGCTTGGGACAAGGACTGTCCTACGAGCAGTACTTC. Its protein is CASSLGQGLSYEQYF. The variable domain in full, completed from reference TRBV5-4 and TRBJ2-7, reads ETGVTQSPTHLIKTRGQQVTLRCSSQSGHNTVSWYQQALGQGPQFIFQYYREEENGRGNFPPRFSGLQFPNYSSELNVNALELDDSALYLCASSLGQGLSYEQYFGPGTRLTVT.

The chain uses TRBV4-2 and TRBJ2-4; possible D gene TRBD1, 5 bases. Germline V gives CDR1 LGHNA, CDR2 YNFKEQ. Trimming removed 2 bases from V and 7 bases from J, with 12 bases in between. The CDR3 covers 14 residues. The CDR3 is CASSQIGKGNIQYF. For the CDR3, the DNA is TGTGCCAGCAGCCAAATCGGAAAGGGGAACATTCAGTACTTC.

The CDR3 region has the DNA TGTGCCATCAGTGAGTCACGGGTGTCTGCGGAGACCCAGTACTTC. This encodes CAISESRVSAETQYF. The gene calls are TRBV10-3 and TRBJ2-5; no clear D gene. The germline gives CDR1 ENHRY, CDR2 SYGVKD. This CDR3 is built from 15 residues. V lost 0 bases and J 5 bases, leaving 13 bases between the germline ends.

The gene calls are TRBV28 and TRBJ2-7; TRBD1 aligns across 8 bases. The trim removed 5 bases at V and 2 bases at J, leaving 11 bases unmatched. The germline gives CDR1 MDHEN, CDR2 SYDVKM. CDR3 size: 16 residues. CDR3 coding DNA: TGTGCCAGCAGTGAGGCAGGGGGCGCATTCCCCTACGAGCAGTACTTC. Encoded protein: CASSEAGGAFPYEQYF.

V is TRBV9 and J is TRBJ2-3, with D possibly being TRBD2 (6 bases). Trimming removed 0 bases from V and 4 bases from J, with 18 bases in between. This CDR3 comprises 17 residues. The germline gives CDR1 SGDLS, CDR2 YYNGEE. In DNA, the CDR3 is TGTGCCAGCAGCGTAGGGCTTAGCGGAGGGGTGGCAGATACGCAGTATTTT. As protein: CASSVGLSGGVADTQYF.

The chain recombines TRBV28 with TRBJ1-2; tentatively, D is TRBD1 (6 bases). The V gene's germline CDR1 is MDHEN and CDR2 SYDVKM. The CDR3 is 17 residues long. Trimming pared 3 bases from V and 3 bases from J, leaving 20 bases between. As DNA, the CDR3 is TGTGCCAGCAGTTTCGGGGCAACAGGGATGTTGGACTATGGCTACACCTTC. Its translation is CASSFGATGMLDYGYTF.

This sequence joins TRBV30 and TRBJ2-2; D might be TRBD1 (5 bases). Germline values: CDR1 GTSNPN, CDR2 SVGIG (reference sequence). The CDR3 has 14 amino acids. V was trimmed by 2 bases and J by 7 bases, leaving 14 bases between them. The CDR3 nucleotides are TGTGCCTGGAGTCCTCGCCGCAGGGACGGGGAGCTGTTTTTT. It yields the protein CAWSPRRRDGELFF. Full variable domain (rest looked up from reference TRBV30 and TRBJ2-2): SQTIHQWPATLVQPVGSPLSLECTVEGTSNPNLYWYRQAAGRGLQLLFYSVGIGQISSEVPQNLSASRPQDRQFILSSKKLLLSDSGFYLCAWSPRRRDGELFFGEGSRLTVL.

The J gene is TRBJ2-7, the V gene TRBV10-3, with unresolved D. Germline V gene data show CDR1 as ENHRY and CDR2 as SYGVKD. V was cut by 0 bases and J by 4 bases, with 10 bases left in between. The CDR3 extends over 14 amino acids. The CDR3 region has the DNA TGTGCCATCAGTGAGTCCCGGAGTCGGTACGAGCAGTACTTC. It is translated as CAISESRSRYEQYF.

The rearrangement links TRBV5-4 to TRBJ2-2; D gene ambiguous. The V gene lost 4 bases and the J gene lost 4 bases, with 8 bases spanning the gap. Germline V gives CDR1 SGHNT, CDR2 YYREEE (reference sequence). The CDR3 extends over 13 amino acids. The CDR3 nucleotides read TGTGCCAGCAGCGCGTTAATCACCGGGGAGCTGTTTTTT. Its protein is CASSALITGELFF. The full variable domain, rest sourced from reference TRBV5-4 and TRBJ2-2, is ETGVTQSPTHLIKTRGQQVTLRCSSQSGHNTVSWYQQALGQGPQFIFQYYREEENGRGNFPPRFSGLQFPNYSSELNVNALELDDSALYLCASSALITGELFFGEGSRLTVL.

The chain joins TRBV7-2 to TRBJ2-1; 12 nucleotides line up with TRBD2. The CDR3 sequence is 18 residues long. Trimming at V came to 1 base and at J to 9 bases, leaving 13 bases not matched to a gene. The germline V gene encodes CDR1 SGHTA and CDR2 FQGNSA. In DNA, the CDR3 is TGTGCCAGCAGCTTAGAGGGGGACCTAGCGGGAGGGCGGGGTGAGCAGTTCTTC. Translated, it gives CASSLEGDLAGGRGEQFF.

V usage is TRBV10-3 and J usage is TRBJ2-6; 7 positions agree with TRBD1. V was pared by 4 bases and J by 0 bases, with 6 bases of the junction left unmatched. This CDR3 comprises 17 residues. Germline V gene sequence: CDR1 ENHRY, CDR2 SYGVKD. Written as DNA, the CDR3 is TGTGCCATCAGTGGGTCGGGACAGAGCTCTGGGGCCAACGTCCTGACTTTC. Protein sequence: CAISGSGQSSGANVLTF.

This clone was picked up a small number of times. The V gene is TRBV29-1, the J gene TRBJ2-7; unclear D gene. The germline V and J ends were trimmed by 4 bases and 4 bases, with 8 bases remaining between them. The CDR3 contains 11 residues. Germline values: CDR1 SQVTM, CDR2 ANQGSEA. CDR3 loop: CSVVLVYEQYF. As DNA, the CDR3 is TGCAGCGTTGTGCTAGTTTACGAGCAGTACTTC.

J is TRBJ2-7 and V is TRBV2, with D uncertain. The CDR3 is 13 amino acids. CDR1 is SNHLY, CDR2 FYNNEI, per germline. The V gene lost 2 bases and the J gene lost 3 bases, with 8 bases spanning the gap. The CDR3 loop reads CASSELQFYEQYF. The CDR3, as DNA: TGTGCCAGCAGTGAATTACAGTTCTACGAGCAGTACTTC. Complete variable domain (other parts from reference TRBV2 and TRBJ2-7): EPEVTQTPSHQVTQMGQEVILRCVPISNHLYFYWYRQILGQKVEFLVSFYNNEISEKSEIFDDQFSVERPDGSNFTLKIRSTKLEDSAMYFCASSELQFYEQYFGPGTRLTVT.